The clone carrying this T cell receptor (beta chain) was counted many times. From the germline J gene comes the end of the CDR3, since the read stops 3 residues before it. The entry originates in a study of T cell clonality in common variable immunodeficiency. In germline, CDR1 is SGHRS, CDR2 YFSETQ. V lost 4 bases, J lost 3 bases, and 13 bases stayed unmatched. This CDR3 spans 17 amino acids. Profiled with immunoSEQ multiplex PCR; TCRdb holds only in-frame clones, not every one. This sample shows fewer than 65,000 clones and no singletons; approximately 0.84% rests with the ten largest. Caucasian heritage predominated among both patients and controls.

This clonotype originated in a person aged 18 to 75 in good health. Sequencing was performed on peripheral blood mononuclear cells. The chain is built from TRBV5-1 and TRBJ1-5, with TRBD1 matching 7 bases. CDR3 residues: CASSPQLDRTLNQPQHF. The DNA read from the CDR3 is TGCGCCAGCAGCCCCCAACTGGACAGGACCCTCAATCAGCCC.